What follows are 2 T cell receptor beta chains derived from one specimen sequenced in a study of neoadjuvant anti-PD-1 for oral cavity cancer. Clones were read by immunoSEQ multiplex PCR, and TCRdb kept only the in-frame ones, dropping some. The sample records 60,000 to 75,000 clones, around 83% being singletons. The input for sequencing was PBMCs, taken before nivolumab (anti-PD-1) treatment. All receptors come from a person between 40 and 85 years old with oral cavity squamous cell carcinoma.

Written as DNA, the CDR3 is TGCGCCAGCAGCGTAGACCAGTACGAGCAGTACTTC. It translates to CASSVDQYEQYF. V is TRBV5-1 and J is TRBJ2-7; D is uncertain. This CDR3 has 12 amino acids. Trimming removed 4 bases from V and 4 bases from J, with 9 bases in between. Germline V gene data show CDR1 as SGHRS and CDR2 as YFSETQ.

This clone appeared once. Additional DNA sequences in this sample encode the identical CDR3. This CDR3 is CASSLRINRNTEAFF. CDR3 nucleotides: TGTGCCAGCAGCTTAAGGATCAATAGGAACACTGAAGCTTTCTTT. The rearrangement joins TRBV7-2 to TRBJ1-1; D call uncertain. V was shortened by 2 bases and J by 1 base, with 11 bases between the two germline ends. The CDR3 totals 15 residues. From germline, CDR1 is SGHTA and CDR2 FQGNSA. The complete variable domain, with remaining parts taken from reference TRBV7-2 and TRBJ1-1, reads GAGVSQSPSNKVTEKGKDVELRCDPISGHTALYWYRQSLGQGLEFLIYFQGNSAPDKSGLPSDRFSAERTGGSVSTLTIQRTQQEDSAVYLCASSLRINRNTEAFFGQGTRLTVV.